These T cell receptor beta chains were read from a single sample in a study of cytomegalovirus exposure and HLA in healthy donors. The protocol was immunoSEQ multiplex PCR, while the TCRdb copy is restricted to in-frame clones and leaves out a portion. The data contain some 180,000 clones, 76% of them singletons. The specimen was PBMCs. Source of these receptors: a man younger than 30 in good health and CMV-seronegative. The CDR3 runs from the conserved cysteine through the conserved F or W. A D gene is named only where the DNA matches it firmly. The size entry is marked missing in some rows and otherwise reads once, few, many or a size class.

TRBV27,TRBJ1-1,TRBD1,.,TGTGCCAGCAGTTTATACAGGGGCGTGAACACTGAAGCTTTCTTT,CASSLYRGVNTEAFF
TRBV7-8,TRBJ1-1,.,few,TGTGCCAGCAGCTTAGCGGGGCTGGGGCCTGAAGCTTTCTTT,CASSLAGLGPEAFF
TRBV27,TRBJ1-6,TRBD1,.,TGTGCCAGCAGTTCGGACAGGGGGAATTCACCCCTCCACTTT,CASSSDRGNSPLHF
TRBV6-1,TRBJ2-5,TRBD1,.,TGTGCCAGCAGTGAATCTAGGGACAGCCAAGAGACCCAGTACTTC,CASSESRDSQETQYF
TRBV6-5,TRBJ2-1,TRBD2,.,TGTGCCAGCAGTTACTGGCGGGGGGCCCGTGGCGATGAGCAGTTCTTC,CASSYWRGARGDEQFF
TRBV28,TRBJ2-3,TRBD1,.,TGTGCCAGCAGGACGGGACAGGGCTACACAGATACGCAGTATTTT,CASRTGQGYTDTQYF
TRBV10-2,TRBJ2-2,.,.,TGCGCCACCTTAGCCACTCTCACCGGGGAGCTGTTTTTT,CATLATLTGELFF
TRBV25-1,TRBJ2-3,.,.,TGTGCCAGCAGTGGCTCAGGGGTTTTGAAGGATACGCAGTATTTT,CASSGSGVLKDTQYF
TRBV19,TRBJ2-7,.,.,TGTGCCAGTAGTATAGAGGGCGGAGGGAGTTACGAGCAGTACTTC,CASSIEGGGSYEQYF
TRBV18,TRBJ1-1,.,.,TGTGCCAGCTCACCCTCGTCAGGGAACCCTGAAGCTTTCTTT,CASSPSSGNPEAFF
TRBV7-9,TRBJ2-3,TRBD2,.,TGTGCCAGCAGCCTAGGAGGGCTAGCGGGGCTCACAGATACGCAGTATTTT,CASSLGGLAGLTDTQYF
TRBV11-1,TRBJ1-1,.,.,TGTGCCAGCAGCTCCCCCGGGGTGAGTGTGAACACTGAAGCTTTCTTT,CASSSPGVSVNTEAFF
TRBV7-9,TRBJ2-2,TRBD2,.,TGTGCCAGCAGCCGAGGGACTAGCGGCACCGGGGAGCTGTTTTTT,CASSRGTSGTGELFF
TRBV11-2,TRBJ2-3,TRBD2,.,TGTGCCAGCAGACCCGGGACTAGCGGGAGGGAGACGCAGTATTTT,CASRPGTSGRETQYF
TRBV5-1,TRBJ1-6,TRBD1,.,TGCGCCAGCAGCACCGGACAGGGGATGAATTCACCCCTCCACTTT,CASSTGQGMNSPLHF
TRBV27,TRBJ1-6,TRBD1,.,TGTGCCAGCAGTAGACTCGGACAGGGTAGGTCTTCACCCCTCCACTTT,CASSRLGQGRSSPLHF
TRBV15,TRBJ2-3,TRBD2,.,TGTGCCACCAGCACAGCGGGGCCCACAGATACGCAGTATTTT,CATSTAGPTDTQYF
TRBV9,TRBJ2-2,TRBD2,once,TGTGCCAGCAGCTATACTAGCGGGGGGGCGAACACCGGGGAGCTGTTTTTT,CASSYTSGGANTGELFF
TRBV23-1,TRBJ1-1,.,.,TGCGCCAGCAGGCGACAGGAAGCTTTCTTT,CASRRQEAFF
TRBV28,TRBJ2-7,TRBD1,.,TGTGCCAGCAGAACACAGGGGGCGCGCGAGCAGTACTTC,CASRTQGAREQYF
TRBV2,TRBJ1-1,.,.,TGTGCCAGCAGTGAAGACCTAAACACTGAAGCTTTCTTT,CASSEDLNTEAFF